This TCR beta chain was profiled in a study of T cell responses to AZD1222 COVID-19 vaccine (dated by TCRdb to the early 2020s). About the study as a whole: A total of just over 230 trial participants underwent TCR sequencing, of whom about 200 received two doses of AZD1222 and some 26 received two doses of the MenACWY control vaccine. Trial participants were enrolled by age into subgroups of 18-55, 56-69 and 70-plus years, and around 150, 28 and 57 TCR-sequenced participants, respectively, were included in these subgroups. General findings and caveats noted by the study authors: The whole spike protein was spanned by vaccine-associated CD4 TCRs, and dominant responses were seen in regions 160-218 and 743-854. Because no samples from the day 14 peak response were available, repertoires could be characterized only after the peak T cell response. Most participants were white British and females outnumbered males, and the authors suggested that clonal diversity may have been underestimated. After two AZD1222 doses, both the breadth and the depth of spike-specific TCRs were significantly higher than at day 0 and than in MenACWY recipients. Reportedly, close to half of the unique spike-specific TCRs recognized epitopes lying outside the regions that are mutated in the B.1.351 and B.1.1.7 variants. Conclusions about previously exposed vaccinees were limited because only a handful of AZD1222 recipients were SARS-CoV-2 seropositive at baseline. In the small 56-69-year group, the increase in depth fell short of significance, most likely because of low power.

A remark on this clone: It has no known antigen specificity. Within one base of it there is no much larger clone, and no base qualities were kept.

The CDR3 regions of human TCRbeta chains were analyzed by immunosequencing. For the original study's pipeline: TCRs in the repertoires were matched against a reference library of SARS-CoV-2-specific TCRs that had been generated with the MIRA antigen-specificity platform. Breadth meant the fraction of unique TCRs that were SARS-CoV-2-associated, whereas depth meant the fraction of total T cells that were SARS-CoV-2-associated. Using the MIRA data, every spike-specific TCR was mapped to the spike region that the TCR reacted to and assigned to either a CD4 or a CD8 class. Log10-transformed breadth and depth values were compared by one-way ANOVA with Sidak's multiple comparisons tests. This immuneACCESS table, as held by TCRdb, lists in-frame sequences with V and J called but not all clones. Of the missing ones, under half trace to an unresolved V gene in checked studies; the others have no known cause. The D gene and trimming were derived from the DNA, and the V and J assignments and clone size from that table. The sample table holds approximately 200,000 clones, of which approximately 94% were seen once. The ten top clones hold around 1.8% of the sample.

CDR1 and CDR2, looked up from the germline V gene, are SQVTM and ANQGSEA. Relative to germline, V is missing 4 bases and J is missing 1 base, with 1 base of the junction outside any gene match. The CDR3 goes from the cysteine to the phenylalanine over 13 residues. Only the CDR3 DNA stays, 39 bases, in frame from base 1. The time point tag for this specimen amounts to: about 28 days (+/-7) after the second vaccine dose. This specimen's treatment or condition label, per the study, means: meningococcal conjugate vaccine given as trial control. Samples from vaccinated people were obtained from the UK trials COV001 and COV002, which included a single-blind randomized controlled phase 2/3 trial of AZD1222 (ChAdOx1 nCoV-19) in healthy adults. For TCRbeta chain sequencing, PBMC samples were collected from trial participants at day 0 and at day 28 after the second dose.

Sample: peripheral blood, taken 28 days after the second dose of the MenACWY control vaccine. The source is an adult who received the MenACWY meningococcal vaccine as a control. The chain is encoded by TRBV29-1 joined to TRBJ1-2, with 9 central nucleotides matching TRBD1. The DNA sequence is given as TGCAGCGTTGGGACAGGGGATAACTATGGCTACACCTTC. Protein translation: CSVGTGDNYGYTF.